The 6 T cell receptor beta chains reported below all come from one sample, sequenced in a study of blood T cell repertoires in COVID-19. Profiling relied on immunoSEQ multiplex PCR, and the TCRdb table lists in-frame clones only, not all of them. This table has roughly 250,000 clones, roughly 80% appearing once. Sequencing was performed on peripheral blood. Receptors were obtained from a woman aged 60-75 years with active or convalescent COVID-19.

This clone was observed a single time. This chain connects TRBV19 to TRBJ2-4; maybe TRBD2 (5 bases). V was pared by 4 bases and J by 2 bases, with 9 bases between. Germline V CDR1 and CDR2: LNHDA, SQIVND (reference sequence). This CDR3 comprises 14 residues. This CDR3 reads CASSTLVSKNIQYF. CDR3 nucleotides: TGTGCCAGTAGTACACTAGTGTCCAAAAACATTCAGTACTTC.

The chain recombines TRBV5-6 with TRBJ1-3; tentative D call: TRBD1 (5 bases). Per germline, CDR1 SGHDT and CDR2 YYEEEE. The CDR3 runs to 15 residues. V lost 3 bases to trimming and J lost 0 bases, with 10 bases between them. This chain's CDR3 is CASSSRQTSGNTIYF. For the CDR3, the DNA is TGTGCCAGCAGCTCCCGACAGACCTCTGGAAACACCATATATTTT. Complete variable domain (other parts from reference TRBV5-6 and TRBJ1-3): DAGVTQSPTHLIKTRGQQVTLRCSPKSGHDTVSWYQQALGQGPQFIFQYYEEEERQRGNFPDRFSGHQFPNYSSELNVNALLLGDSALYLCASSSRQTSGNTIYFGEGSWLTVV.

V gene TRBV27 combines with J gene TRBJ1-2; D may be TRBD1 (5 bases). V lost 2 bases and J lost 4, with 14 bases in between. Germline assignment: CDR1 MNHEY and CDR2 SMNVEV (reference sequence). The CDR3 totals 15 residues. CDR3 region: CASSLSGGWVYGYTF. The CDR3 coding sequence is TGTGCCAGCAGTTTAAGCGGGGGGTGGGTCTATGGCTACACCTTC.

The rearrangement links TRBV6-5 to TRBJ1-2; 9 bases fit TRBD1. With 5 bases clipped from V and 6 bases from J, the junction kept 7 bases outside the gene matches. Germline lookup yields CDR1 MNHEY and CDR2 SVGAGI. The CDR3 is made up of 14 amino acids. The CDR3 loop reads CASSTGGSFHGYTF. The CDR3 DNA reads TGTGCCAGCAGTACAGGGGGCAGTTTCCATGGCTACACCTTC.

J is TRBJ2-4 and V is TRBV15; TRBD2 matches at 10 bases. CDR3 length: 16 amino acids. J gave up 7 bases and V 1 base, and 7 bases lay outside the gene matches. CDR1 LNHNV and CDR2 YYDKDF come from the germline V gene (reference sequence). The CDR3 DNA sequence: TGTGCCACCAGCAGAGGGATAGCGGGGGGTCGGAACATTCAGTACTTC. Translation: CATSRGIAGGRNIQYF.

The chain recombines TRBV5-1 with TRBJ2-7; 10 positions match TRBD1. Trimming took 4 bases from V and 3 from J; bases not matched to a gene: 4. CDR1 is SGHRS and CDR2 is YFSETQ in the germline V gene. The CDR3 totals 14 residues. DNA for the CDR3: TGCGCCAGCAGCCCGGGACAGGGGATCTACGAGCAGTACTTC. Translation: CASSPGQGIYEQYF.